These T cell receptor beta chains were read from a single sample in a study of blood T cell repertoires in COVID-19. Clones were read by immunoSEQ multiplex PCR, and TCRdb kept only the in-frame ones, dropping some. The table shows under 85,000 clones, with around nine tenths occurring only once. Sequenced sample: peripheral blood. The receptor set was obtained from a woman of 80 years or more with active or convalescent COVID-19. Each CDR3 is given with its conserved first and last residue. The D gene is left open where the match is weak. A row's size may be missing; if present it is once, few, many or a size class.

>TRBV5-5|-|TRBD1|TRBJ2-2
TGTGCCAGCAGCTTGTTTCGGACAGGGGGCACCGGGGAGCTGTTTTTT
CASSLFRTGGTGELFF
>TRBV24-1|-|TRBD1|TRBJ1-2
TGTGCCACCAGTGGTCGAGACAGGGGGGGCTACACCTTC
CATSGRDRGGYTF
>TRBV30|-|TRBD1|TRBJ1-1
TGTGCCTGGAGAAATTCGGGGACAGGGTGGGCTGAAGCTTTCTTT
CAWRNSGTGWAEAFF
>TRBV28|-|-|TRBJ1-2
TGTGCCAGCACCCCTCCGGTAAGATCGGGAGGGTACAACTATGGCTACACCTTC
CASTPPVRSGGYNYGYTF
>TRBV18|few|-|TRBJ2-7
TGTGCCAGCTCACCCCCGGCAGTACCTAGCTACGAGCAGTACTTC
CASSPPAVPSYEQYF
>TRBV2|-|-|TRBJ1-2
TGTGCCAGCAGTGAAGCACGGGGAGGCATAAACTATGGCTACACCTTC
CASSEARGGINYGYTF
>TRBV27|-|TRBD2|TRBJ2-7
TGTGCCAGCAGTTTAGCGGGACTAACCTACGAGCAGTACTTC
CASSLAGLTYEQYF
>TRBV28|-|TRBD1|TRBJ2-4
TGTGCCAGCATACCCTCCTCGACCAGGGGGCTAAAAAACATTCAGTACTTC
CASIPSSTRGLKNIQYF
>TRBV5-1|-|TRBD1|TRBJ2-5
TGCGCCAGCAGCAGGAGGACAGGGGGAATGGAGACCCAGTACTTC
CASSRRTGGMETQYF
>TRBV5-1|once|TRBD1|TRBJ1-5
TGCGCCAGCAGCTTAGGGACAGGGGGTGGTCAGCCCCAGCATTTT
CASSLGTGGGQPQHF
>TRBV30|-|TRBD1|TRBJ1-4
TGTGCCTGGAGTATAGGGACAGCAATCTATGAAAAACTGTTTTTT
CAWSIGTAIYEKLFF
>TRBV5-1|-|TRBD2|TRBJ2-5
TGCGCCAGCAGCCTGACAGTAGCGGGGGGGCGTGAGACCCAGTACTTC
CASSLTVAGGRETQYF
>TRBV29-1|-|-|TRBJ2-3
TGCAGCGTTGTTCCCCAGGGGGGAGATACGCAGTATTTT
CSVVPQGGDTQYF
>TRBV10-2|-|-|TRBJ1-2
TGCGCCAGCAGGCTCCAGCAAACAGCTAACTATGGCTACACCTTC
CASRLQQTANYGYTF
>TRBV7-3|once|-|TRBJ1-2
TGTGCCAGCAGCTTGCAGGGGTCGGGTAACTATGGCTACACCTTC
CASSLQGSGNYGYTF
>TRBV7-2|-|-|TRBJ2-3
TGTGCCAGCCGACCTCCGGGACTAGGGGGCGATACGCAGTATTTT
CASRPPGLGGDTQYF
>TRBV19|few|TRBD1|TRBJ2-7
TGTGCCAGTAGTTCCGCCGGGACAGGGAAGTACGAGCAGTACTTC
CASSSAGTGKYEQYF
>TRBV7-2|-|-|TRBJ2-6
TGTGCCAGCAGCCAGTCCATCGCAGGGGCCAACGTCCTGACTTTC
CASSQSIAGANVLTF
>TRBV10-3|-|TRBD1|TRBJ1-1
TGTGCCATCAGTGGCCGCCGACAGGGGAACACTGAAGCTTTCTTT
CAISGRRQGNTEAFF
>TRBV5-1|-|TRBD1|TRBJ2-3
TGCGCCAGCAGCCCTGGGACAGTTGCTAGCACAGATACGCAGTATTTT
CASSPGTVASTDTQYF
>TRBV30|-|TRBD1|TRBJ1-2
TGTGCCTGGAGTGTAATAGGGGGCGCTTGGGGCTACACCTTC
CAWSVIGGAWGYTF
>TRBV7-9|-|TRBD1|TRBJ2-3
TGTGCCAGCAGCCTACCGGACAGGGGCACAGATACGCAGTATTTT
CASSLPDRGTDTQYF
>TRBV24-1|-|TRBD1|TRBJ2-1
TGTGCCACCAGTAGGGGACAGAAGAGCAATGAGCAGTTCTTC
CATSRGQKSNEQFF
>TRBV7-2|-|-|TRBJ2-7
TGTGCCAGCAGCCTGCGGGTAGGCGAGCAGAACTTC
CASSLRVGEQNF
>TRBV19|once|-|TRBJ1-1
TGTGCCAGTAGCTACCGACAGGACGCGGGCACTGAAGCTTTCTTT
CASSYRQDAGTEAFF
>TRBV15|-|-|TRBJ2-1
TGTGCCACCAGCCCTACCCGACTGGATAACAATGAGCAGTTCTTC
CATSPTRLDNNEQFF